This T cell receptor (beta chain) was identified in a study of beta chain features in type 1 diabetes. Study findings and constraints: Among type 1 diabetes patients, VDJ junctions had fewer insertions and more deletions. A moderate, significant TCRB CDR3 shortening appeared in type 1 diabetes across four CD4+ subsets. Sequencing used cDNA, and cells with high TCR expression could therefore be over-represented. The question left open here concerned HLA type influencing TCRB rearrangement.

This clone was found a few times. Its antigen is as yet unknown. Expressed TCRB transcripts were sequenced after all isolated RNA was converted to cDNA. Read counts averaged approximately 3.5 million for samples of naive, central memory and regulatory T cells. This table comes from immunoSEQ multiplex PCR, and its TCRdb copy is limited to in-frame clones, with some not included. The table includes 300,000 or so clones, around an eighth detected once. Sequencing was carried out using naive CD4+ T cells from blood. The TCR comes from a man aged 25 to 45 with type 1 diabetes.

CDR3 sequence: CASSLTGMSYEQYF. The CDR3 DNA reads as TGTGCCAGCAGTTTGACAGGGATGTCCTACGAGCAGTACTTC. The rearrangement links TRBV27 to TRBJ2-7, with 7 nucleotides matching TRBD1. This CDR3 is 14 amino acids long. Germline assignment: CDR1 MNHEY and CDR2 SMNVEV (reference sequence). V shed 3 bases and J 1 base; nucleotides not matched to a gene: 3.